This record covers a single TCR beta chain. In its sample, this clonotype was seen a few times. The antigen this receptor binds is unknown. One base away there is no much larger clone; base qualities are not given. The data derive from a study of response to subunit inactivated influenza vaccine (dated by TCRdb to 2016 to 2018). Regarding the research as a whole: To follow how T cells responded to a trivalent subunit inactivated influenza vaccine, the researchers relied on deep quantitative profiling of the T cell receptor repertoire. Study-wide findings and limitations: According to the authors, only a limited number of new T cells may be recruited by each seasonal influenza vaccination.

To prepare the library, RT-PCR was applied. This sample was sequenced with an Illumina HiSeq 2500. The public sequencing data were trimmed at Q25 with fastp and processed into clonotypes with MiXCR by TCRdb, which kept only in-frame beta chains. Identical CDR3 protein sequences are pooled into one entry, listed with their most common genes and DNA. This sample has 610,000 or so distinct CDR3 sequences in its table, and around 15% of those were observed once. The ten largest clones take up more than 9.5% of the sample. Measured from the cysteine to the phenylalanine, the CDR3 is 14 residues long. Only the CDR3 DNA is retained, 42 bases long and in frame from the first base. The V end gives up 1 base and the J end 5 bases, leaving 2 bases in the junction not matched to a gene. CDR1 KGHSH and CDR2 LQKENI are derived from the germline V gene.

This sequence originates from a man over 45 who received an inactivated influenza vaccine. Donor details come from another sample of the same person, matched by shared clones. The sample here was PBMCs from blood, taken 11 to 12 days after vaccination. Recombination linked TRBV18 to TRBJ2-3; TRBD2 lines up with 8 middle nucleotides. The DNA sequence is TGTGCCAGCTCACCACTCGGGGGGGGAGATACGCAGTATTTT. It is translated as CASSPLGGGDTQYF.